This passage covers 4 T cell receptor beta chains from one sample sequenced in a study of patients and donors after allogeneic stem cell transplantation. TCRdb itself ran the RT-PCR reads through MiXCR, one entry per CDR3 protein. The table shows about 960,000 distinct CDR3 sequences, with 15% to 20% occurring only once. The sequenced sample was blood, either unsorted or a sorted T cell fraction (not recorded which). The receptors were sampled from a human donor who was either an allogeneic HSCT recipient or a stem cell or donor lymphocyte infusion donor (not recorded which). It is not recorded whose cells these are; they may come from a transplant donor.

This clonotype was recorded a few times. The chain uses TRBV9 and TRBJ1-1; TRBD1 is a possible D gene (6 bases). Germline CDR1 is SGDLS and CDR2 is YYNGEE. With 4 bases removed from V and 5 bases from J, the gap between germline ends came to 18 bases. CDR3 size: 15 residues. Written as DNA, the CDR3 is TGTGCCAGCAGCCCCCTACAGGGTGTTTCAACTGAAGCTTTCTTT. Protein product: CASSPLQGVSTEAFF. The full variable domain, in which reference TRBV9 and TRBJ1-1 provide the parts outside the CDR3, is DSGVTQTPKHLITATGQRVTLRCSPRSGDLSVYWYQQSLDQGLQFLIQYYNGEERAKGNILERFSAQQFPDLHSELNLSSLELGDSALYFCASSPLQGVSTEAFFGQGTRLTVV.

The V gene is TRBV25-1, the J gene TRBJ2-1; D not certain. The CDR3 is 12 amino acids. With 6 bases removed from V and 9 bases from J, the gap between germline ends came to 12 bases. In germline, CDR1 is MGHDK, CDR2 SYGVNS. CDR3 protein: CASRGSHGEQFF. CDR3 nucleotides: TGTGCCAGCAGGGGTAGCCATGGTGAGCAGTTCTTC.

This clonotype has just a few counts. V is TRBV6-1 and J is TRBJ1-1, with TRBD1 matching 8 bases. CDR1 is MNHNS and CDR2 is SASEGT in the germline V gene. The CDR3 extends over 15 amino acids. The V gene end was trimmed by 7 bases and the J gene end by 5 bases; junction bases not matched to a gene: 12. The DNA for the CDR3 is TGTGCCAGCATCACGGGGGCAGGGGGCGCGACTGAAGCTTTCTTT. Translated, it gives CASITGAGGATEAFF.

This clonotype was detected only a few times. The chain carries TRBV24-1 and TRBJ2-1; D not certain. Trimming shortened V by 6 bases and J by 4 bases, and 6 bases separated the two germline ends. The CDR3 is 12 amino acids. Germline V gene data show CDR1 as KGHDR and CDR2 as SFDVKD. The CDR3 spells CATSKVYNEQFF. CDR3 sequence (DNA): TGTGCCACCAGTAAGGTTTACAATGAGCAGTTCTTC.